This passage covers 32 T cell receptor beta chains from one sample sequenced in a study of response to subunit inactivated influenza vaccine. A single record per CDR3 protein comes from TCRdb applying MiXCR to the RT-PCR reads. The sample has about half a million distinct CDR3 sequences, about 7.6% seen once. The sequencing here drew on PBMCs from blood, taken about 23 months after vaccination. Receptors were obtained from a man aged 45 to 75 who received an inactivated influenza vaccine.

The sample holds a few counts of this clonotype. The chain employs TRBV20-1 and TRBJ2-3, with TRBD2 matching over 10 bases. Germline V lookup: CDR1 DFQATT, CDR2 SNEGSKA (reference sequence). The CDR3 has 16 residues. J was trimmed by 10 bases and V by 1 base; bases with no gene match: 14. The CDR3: CSARGLSGGDFQAQYF. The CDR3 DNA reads TGCAGTGCTAGAGGATTAAGCGGGGGGGACTTCCAGGCGCAGTATTTT.

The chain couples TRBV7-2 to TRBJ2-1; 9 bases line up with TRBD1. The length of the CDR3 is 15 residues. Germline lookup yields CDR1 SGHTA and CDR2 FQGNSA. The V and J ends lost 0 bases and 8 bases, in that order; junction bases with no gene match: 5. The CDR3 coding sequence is TGTGCCAGCAGCTTAGCGGGACAGGGCTATCATGAGCAGTTCTTC. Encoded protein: CASSLAGQGYHEQFF.

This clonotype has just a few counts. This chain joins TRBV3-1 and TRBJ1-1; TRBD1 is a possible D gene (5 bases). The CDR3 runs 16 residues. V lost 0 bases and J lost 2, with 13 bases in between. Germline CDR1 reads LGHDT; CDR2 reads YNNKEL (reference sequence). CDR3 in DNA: TGTGCCAGCAGCCAAGATGAGTTGGGGCCAAACACTGAAGCTTTCTTT. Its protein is CASSQDELGPNTEAFF. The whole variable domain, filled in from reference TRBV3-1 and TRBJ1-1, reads DTAVSQTPKYLVTQMGNDKSIKCEQNLGHDTMYWYKQDSKKFLKIMFSYNNKELIINETVPNRFSPKSPDKAHLNLHINSLELGDSAVYFCASSQDELGPNTEAFFGQGTRLTVV.

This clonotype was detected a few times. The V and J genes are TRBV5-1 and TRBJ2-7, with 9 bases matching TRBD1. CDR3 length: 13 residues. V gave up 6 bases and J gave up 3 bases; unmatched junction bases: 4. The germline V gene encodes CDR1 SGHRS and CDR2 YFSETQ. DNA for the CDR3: TGCGCCAGCACCCCGGGACAGGGCTACGAGCAGTACTTC. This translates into CASTPGQGYEQYF. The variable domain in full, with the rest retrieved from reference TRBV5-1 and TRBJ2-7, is KAGVTQTPRYLIKTRGQQVTLSCSPISGHRSVSWYQQTPGQGLQFLFEYFSETQRNKGNFPGRFSGRQFSNSRSEMNVSTLELGDSALYLCASTPGQGYEQYFGPGTRLTVT.

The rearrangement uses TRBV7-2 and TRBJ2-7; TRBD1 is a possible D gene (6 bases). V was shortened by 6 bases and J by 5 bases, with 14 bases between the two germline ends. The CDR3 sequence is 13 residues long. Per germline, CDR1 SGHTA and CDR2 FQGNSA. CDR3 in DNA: TGTGCCAGCAGTCGGTGCAGGGGTAACGAGCAGTACTTC. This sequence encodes CASSRCRGNEQYF.

The CDR3 coding sequence is TGCGCCAGCAGCCAAACAGGGAGCCGGGGCGAGCAGTACTTC. Its translation: CASSQTGSRGEQYF. The genes are TRBV5-1 and TRBJ2-7; maybe TRBD1 (6 bases). This CDR3 spans 14 amino acids. Germline CDR1 and CDR2: SGHRS and YFSETQ. Trimming took off 4 bases at V and 6 bases at J, with 17 bases between the two ends.

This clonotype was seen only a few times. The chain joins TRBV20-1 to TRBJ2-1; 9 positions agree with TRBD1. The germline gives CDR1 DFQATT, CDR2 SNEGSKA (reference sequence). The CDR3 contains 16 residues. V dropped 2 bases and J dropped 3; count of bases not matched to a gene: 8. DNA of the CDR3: TGCAGTGCTAGATCCCGGACAGGGGAGCTCTACAATGAGCAGTTCTTC. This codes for CSARSRTGELYNEQFF.

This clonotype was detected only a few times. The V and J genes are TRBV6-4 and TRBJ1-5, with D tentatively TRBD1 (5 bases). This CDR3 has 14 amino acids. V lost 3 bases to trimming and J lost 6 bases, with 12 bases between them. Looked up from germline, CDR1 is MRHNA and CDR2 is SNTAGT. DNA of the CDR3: TGTGCCAGCAGTGAAGGCGGGGGAAGTCAGCCCCAGCATTTT. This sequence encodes CASSEGGGSQPQHF.

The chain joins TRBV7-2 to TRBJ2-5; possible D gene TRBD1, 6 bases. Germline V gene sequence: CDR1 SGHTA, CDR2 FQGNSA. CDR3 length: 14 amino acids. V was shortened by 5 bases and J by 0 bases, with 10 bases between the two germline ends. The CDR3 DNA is TGTGCCAGCAGCCGGACAGTTTACCAAGAGACCCAGTACTTC. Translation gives CASSRTVYQETQYF.

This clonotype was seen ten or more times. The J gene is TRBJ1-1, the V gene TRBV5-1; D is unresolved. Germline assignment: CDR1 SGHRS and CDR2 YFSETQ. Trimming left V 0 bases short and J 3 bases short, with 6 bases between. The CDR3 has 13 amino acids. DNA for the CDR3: TGCGCCAGCAGCTTGGGACTTGACACTGAAGCTTTCTTT. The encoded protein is CASSLGLDTEAFF.

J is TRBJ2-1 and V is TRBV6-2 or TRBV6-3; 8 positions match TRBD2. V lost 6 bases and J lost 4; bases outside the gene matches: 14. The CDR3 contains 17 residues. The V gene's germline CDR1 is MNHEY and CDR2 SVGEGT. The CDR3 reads CASRPHPSGFFYNEQFF. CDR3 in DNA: TGTGCCAGCAGGCCTCATCCTAGCGGGTTCTTTTACAATGAGCAGTTCTTC.

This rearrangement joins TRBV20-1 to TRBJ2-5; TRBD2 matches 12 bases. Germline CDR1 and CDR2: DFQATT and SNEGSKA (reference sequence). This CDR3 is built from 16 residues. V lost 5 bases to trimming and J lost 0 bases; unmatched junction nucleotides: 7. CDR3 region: CSAYLLAGGYQETQYF. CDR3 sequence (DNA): TGCAGTGCTTATTTACTAGCGGGGGGCTACCAAGAGACCCAGTACTTC.

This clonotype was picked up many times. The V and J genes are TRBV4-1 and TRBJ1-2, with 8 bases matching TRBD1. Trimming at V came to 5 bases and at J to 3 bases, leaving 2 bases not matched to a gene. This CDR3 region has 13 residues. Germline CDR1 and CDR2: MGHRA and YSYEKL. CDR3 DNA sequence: TGCGCCAGCAGCACAGGGGGGGACTATGGCTACACCTTC. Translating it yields CASSTGGDYGYTF.

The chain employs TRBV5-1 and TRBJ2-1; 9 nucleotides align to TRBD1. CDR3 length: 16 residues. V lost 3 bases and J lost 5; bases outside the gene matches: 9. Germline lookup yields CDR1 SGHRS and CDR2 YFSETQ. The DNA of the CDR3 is TGCGCCAGCAGCTCGGTCCGGGACAGGGTAGACAATGAGCAGTTCTTC. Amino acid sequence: CASSSVRDRVDNEQFF.

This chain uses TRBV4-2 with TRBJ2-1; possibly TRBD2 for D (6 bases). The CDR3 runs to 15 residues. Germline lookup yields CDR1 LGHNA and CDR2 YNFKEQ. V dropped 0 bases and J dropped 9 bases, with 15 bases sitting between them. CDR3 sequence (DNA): TGTGCCAGCAGCCAAGAACCAGGGACTTTGGTTGAGCAGTTCTTC. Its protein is CASSQEPGTLVEQFF.

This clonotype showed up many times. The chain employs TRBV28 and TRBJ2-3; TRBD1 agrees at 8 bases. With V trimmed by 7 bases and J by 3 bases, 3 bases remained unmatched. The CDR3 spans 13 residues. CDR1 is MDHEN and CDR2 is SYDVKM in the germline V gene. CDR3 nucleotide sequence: TGTGCCAGCAAGGACAGGGTAACAGATACGCAGTATTTT. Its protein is CASKDRVTDTQYF.

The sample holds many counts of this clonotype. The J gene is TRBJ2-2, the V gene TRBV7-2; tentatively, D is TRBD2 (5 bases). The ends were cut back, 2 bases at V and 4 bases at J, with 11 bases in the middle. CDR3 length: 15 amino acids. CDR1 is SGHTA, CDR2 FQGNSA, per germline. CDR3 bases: TGTGCCAGCAGCTTAATGGCCCGGGGCACCGGGGAGCTGTTTTTT. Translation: CASSLMARGTGELFF. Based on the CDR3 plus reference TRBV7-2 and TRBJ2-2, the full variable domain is GAGVSQSPSNKVTEKGKDVELRCDPISGHTALYWYRQSLGQGLEFLIYFQGNSAPDKSGLPSDRFSAERTGGSVSTLTIQRTQQEDSAVYLCASSLMARGTGELFFGEGSRLTVL.

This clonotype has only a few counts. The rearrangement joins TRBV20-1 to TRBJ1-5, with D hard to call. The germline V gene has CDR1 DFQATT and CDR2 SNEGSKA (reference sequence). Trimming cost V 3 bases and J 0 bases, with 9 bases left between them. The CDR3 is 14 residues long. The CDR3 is CSASNADSNQPQHF. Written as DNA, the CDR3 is TGCAGTGCTAGTAACGCAGATAGCAATCAGCCCCAGCATTTT.

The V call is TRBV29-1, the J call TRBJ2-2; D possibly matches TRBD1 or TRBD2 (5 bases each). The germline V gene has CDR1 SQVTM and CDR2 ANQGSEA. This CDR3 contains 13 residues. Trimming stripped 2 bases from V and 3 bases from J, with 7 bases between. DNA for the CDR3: TGCAGCGTTGAAATGGGGGACACCGGGGAGCTGTTTTTT. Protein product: CSVEMGDTGELFF.

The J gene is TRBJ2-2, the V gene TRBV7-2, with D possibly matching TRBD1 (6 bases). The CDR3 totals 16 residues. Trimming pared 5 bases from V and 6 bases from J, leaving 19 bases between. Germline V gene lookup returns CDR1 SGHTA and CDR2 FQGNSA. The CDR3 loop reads CASSPRGRGLAGELFF. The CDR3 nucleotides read TGTGCCAGCAGCCCCCGGGGTAGGGGGTTGGCCGGGGAGCTGTTTTTT.

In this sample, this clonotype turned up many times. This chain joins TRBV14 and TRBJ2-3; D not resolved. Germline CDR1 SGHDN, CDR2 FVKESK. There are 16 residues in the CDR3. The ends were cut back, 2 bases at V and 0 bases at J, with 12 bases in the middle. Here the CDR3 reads CASSQLGLSSTDTQYF. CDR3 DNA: TGTGCCAGCAGCCAACTTGGATTATCTAGCACAGATACGCAGTATTTT.

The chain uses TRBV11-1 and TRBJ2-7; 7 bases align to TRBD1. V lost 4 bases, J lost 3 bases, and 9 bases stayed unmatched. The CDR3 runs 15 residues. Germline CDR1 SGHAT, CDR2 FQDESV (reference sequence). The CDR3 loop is CASSSGTVSFYEQYF. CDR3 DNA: TGTGCCAGCAGCTCGGGGACAGTTTCCTTCTACGAGCAGTACTTC.

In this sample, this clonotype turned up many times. CDR3 protein: CASSVGQGFYNEQFF. CDR3 sequence (DNA): TGTGCCAGCAGTGTTGGACAGGGGTTCTACAATGAGCAGTTCTTC. V and J are TRBV12-3 or TRBV12-4 and TRBJ2-1, with 9 bases that match TRBD1. This CDR3 comprises 15 residues. The V and J ends lost 5 bases and 3 bases, in that order; junction bases with no gene match: 5.

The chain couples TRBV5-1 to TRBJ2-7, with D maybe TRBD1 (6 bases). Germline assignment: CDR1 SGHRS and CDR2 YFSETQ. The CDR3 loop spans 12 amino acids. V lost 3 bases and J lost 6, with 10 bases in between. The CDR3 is CASSSTGREQYF. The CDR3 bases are TGCGCCAGCAGCTCCACAGGGCGCGAGCAGTACTTC.

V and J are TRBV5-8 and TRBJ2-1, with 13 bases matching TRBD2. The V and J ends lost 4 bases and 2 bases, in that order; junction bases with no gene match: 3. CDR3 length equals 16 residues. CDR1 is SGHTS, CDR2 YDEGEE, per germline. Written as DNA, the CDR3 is TGTGCCAGCAGCCTGGGACTAGCGGGGCCCTACAATGAGCAGTTCTTC. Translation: CASSLGLAGPYNEQFF.

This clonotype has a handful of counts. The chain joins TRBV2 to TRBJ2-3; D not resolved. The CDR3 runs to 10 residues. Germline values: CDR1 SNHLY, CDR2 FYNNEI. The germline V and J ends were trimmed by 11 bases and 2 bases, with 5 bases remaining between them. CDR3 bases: TGTGCCGGTGCCACAGATACGCAGTATTTT. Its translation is CAGATDTQYF.

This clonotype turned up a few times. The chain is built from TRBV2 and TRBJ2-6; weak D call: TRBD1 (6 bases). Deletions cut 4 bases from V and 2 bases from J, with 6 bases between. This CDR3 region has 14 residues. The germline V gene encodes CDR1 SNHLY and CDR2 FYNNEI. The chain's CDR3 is CASSGGPGANVLTF. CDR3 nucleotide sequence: TGTGCCAGCAGTGGGGGGCCTGGGGCCAACGTCCTGACTTTC.

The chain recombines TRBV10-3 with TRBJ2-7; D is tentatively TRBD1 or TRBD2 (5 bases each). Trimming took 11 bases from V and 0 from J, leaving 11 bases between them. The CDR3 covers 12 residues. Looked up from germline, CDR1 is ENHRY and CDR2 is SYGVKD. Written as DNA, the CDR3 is TGTGCCGTCCTTGGGGGCTCCTACGAGCAGTACTTC. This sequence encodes CAVLGGSYEQYF.

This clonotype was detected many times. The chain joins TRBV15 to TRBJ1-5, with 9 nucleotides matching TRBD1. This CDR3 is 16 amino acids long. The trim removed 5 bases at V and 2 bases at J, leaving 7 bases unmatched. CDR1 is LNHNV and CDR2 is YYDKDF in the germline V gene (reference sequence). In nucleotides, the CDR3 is TGTGCCACCAGCCGGGGGACAGGGATGGGCAATCAGCCCCAGCATTTT. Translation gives CATSRGTGMGNQPQHF.

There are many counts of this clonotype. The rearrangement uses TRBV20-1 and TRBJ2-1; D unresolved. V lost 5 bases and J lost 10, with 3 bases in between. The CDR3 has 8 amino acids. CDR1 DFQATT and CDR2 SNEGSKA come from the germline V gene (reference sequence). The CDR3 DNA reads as TGCAGTGCTGAAGAGCAGTTCTTC. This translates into CSAEEQFF.

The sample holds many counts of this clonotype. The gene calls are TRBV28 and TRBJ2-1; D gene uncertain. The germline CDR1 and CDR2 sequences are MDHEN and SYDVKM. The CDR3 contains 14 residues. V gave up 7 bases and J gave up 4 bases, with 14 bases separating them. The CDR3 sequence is CASTPPGLYNEQFF. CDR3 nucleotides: TGTGCCAGCACCCCCCCGGGTTTATACAATGAGCAGTTCTTC. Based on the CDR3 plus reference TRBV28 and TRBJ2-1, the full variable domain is DVKVTQSSRYLVKRTGEKVFLECVQDMDHENMFWYRQDPGLGLRLIYFSYDVKMKEKGDIPEGYSVSREKKERFSLILESASTNQTSMYLCASTPPGLYNEQFFGPGTRLTVL.

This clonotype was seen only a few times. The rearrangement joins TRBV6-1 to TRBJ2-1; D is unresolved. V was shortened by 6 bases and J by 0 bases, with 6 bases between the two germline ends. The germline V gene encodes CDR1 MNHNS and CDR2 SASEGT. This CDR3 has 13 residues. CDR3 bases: TGTGCCAGCAGGCCTTACTCCTACAATGAGCAGTTCTTC. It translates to CASRPYSYNEQFF.